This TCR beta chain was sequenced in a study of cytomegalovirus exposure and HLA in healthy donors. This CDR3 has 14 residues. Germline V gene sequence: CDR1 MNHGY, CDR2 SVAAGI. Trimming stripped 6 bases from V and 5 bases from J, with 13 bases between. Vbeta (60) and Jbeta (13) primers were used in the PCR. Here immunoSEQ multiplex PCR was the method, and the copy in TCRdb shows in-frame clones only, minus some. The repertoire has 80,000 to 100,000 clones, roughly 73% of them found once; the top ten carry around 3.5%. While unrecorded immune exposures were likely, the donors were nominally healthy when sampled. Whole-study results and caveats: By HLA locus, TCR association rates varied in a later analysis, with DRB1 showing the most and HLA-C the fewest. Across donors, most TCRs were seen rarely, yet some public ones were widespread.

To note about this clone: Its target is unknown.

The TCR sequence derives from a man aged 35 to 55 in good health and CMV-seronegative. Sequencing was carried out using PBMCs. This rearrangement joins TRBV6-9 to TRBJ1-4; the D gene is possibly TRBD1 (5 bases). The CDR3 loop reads CASRSGTPNEKLFF. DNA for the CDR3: TGTGCCAGCAGATCCGGGACTCCAAATGAAAAACTGTTTTTT.